Listed here is a single T cell receptor beta chain. Its antigen is not known. The sample belongs to a study of CD8 T cells in Susac syndrome. Across the study: Within the sequenced group of Susac syndrome patients, roughly 6 showed active disease and 8 or 9 were in remission. Study results and limitations: The Susac syndrome CD4+ T cell repertoires displayed no clonal expansion.

Through negative isolation, CD4+ and CD8+ T cells were obtained, while TEMRA cells were enriched using FACS. Germline V gene lookup returns CDR1 SGHTA and CDR2 FQGNSA. Trimming took off 1 base at V and 0 bases at J, with 12 bases between the two ends. This CDR3 has 16 residues. 0.5 to 1 ug RNA was reverse transcribed with random hexamers. The immunoSEQ assay covered 54 Vbeta and 13 Jbeta segments for CDR3. TCRdb reprocessed the immunoSEQ multiplex PCR reads with MiXCR, giving one entry per CDR3 protein. The table shows more than 150,000 distinct CDR3 sequences, with more than 95% occurring only once. Sequences were obtained from CD4+ T cells from PBMCs. The sequence was collected from a human donor with Susac syndrome. The chain has TRBV7-2 and TRBJ2-5; D not certain. The CDR3 bases are TGTGCCAGCAGCTTAGGAGCAAACGGCCACCAAGAGACCCAGTACTTC. Translation: CASSLGANGHQETQYF.